The 2 T cell receptor beta chains in this list originate from one sample, sequenced in a study of human T cells and chemical hapten exposure. The sample's time point: healthy volunteer bleed at 6 weeks. It was unfractionated whole blood from which total RNA was extracted. A single record per CDR3 protein comes from TCRdb applying MiXCR to the RACE reads. The sample lists around 47,000 distinct CDR3 sequences, about 3.5% occurring once. Sequenced input: whole blood. These receptors all stem from a human donor in good health. Some clones in this sample may be carry-over from other donors' samples.

This clonotype occurred many times. The chain links TRBV11-2 to TRBJ2-1; D is unclear. This CDR3 comprises 13 residues. Between the trimmed V and J ends, which lost 1 base and 4 bases, there was a span of 5 bases. Looked up from germline, CDR1 is SGHAT and CDR2 is FQNNGV. CDR3: CASSLVPYNEQFF. CDR3 sequence (DNA): TGTGCCAGCAGCTTAGTTCCATACAATGAGCAGTTCTTC.

This clonotype was seen repeatedly, ten times or more. The CDR3, as DNA: TGTGCCAGCAGCTGGGGGTGGGGGAACACTGAAGCTTTCTTT. Protein: CASSWGWGNTEAFF. The chain is built from TRBV5-4 and TRBJ1-1, with a weak D call TRBD1 (5 bases). Per germline, CDR1 SGHNT and CDR2 YYREEE (reference sequence). The CDR3 extends over 14 amino acids. Trimming removed 3 bases from V and 1 base from J, with 10 bases in between.